This T cell receptor beta chain was retrieved from a study of cytomegalovirus exposure and HLA in healthy donors. PCR primers comprised 60 Vbeta and 13 Jbeta primers. TCRdb's table, derived via immunoSEQ multiplex PCR, lists solely in-frame clones and lacks some. The sample's table shows 100,000 to 150,000 clones. This CDR3 has 14 residues. V lost 6 bases and J 0 bases, leaving 12 bases between the germline ends. CDR1 and CDR2 (germline): MNHNS, SASEGT. The source material was PBMCs. The receptor was derived from a man younger than 30 in good health and CMV-seronegative. V and J are TRBV6-1 and TRBJ2-7; a weak D match, TRBD1 (5 bases). CDR3 sequence reads: CASRATGNSYEQYF. CDR3 nucleotide sequence: TGTGCCAGCAGGGCCACAGGAAACTCCTACGAGCAGTACTTC.